This TCR beta chain was obtained from a study of T cells in Graves' hyperthyroidism and ophthalmopathy. As regards this clonotype: Its antigen remains unidentified.

RNA transcripts served as the template for amplifying TCR beta CDR3 regions. HTBI primers drove first-round RT-PCR of the TCR CDR3. One entry per CDR3 protein, called by TCRdb with MiXCR from the multiplex PCR reads. The sample has around 690,000 distinct CDR3 sequences, around 21% seen once. The CDR3 has 15 residues. Germline V gene data show CDR1 as LGHNA and CDR2 as YSLEER. The J segment lost 4 bases and the V segment lost 2 bases, leaving 5 bases of the junction unmatched. Study-wide results and caveats: Separation of ophthalmopathy from stable hyperthyroidism was achieved by a 13 V-J model. Before onset, ophthalmopathy was predicted by the model a median roughly six months earlier. Most clonotypes expanded in the thyroid (above 0.001) were also present in blood.

Exclusion of a patient resulted from uncontrolled infection, other autoimmune disease, pregnancy or lactation. The chain carries TRBV4-3 and TRBJ2-1; TRBD1 aligns across 7 bases. Sequences were obtained from blood. The receptor comes from a man in his thirties or forties with Graves' ophthalmopathy. The CDR3 region has the DNA TGCGCCAGCAGCCAAAACAGGGGCGTTTACAATGAGCAGTTCTTC. Translating gives CASSQNRGVYNEQFF.